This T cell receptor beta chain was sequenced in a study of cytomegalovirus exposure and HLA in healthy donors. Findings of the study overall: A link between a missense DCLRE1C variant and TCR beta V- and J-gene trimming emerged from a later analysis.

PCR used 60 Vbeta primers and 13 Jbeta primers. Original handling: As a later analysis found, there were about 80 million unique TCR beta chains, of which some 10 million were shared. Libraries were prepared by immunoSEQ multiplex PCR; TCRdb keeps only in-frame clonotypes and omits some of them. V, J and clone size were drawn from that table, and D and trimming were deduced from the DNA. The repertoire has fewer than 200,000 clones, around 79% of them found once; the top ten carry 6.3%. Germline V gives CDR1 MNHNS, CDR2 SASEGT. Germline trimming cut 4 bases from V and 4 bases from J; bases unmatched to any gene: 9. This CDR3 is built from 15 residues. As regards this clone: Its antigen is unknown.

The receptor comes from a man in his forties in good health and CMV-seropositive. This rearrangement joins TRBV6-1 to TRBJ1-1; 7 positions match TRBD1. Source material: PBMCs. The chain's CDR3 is CASSGRDSLGTEAFF. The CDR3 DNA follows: TGTGCCAGCAGTGGCCGGGACAGTCTTGGCACTGAAGCTTTCTTT.